Below are 12 T cell receptor beta chains sequenced from a single sample in a study of blood T cells in healthy people across ages. Through a sample-barcoded 5' primer and a J-beta primer mix, a second PCR was run for roughly 6 to 12 cycles. MiXCR, run by TCRdb on the 5' RACE reads, gives a single entry per CDR3 protein. The table includes about 650,000 distinct CDR3 sequences, approximately 31% detected once. Source material: blood. The receptors stem from a woman older than 75 in good health.

The chain carries TRBV6-5 and TRBJ1-1, with 9 bases matching TRBD1. The CDR3 covers 15 residues. Per the germline V gene, CDR1 is MNHEY and CDR2 is SVGAGI. Trimming took 6 bases from V and 7 from J; bases not matched to a gene: 12. CDR3 sequence: CASRGPGTGTSEAFF. Written as DNA, the CDR3 is TGTGCCAGCAGGGGTCCCGGGACAGGGACGAGTGAAGCTTTCTTT.

This clonotype was counted ten times or more. This sequence joins TRBV5-4 and TRBJ2-6; 9 bases are a match to TRBD1. The CDR3 is 19 amino acids. V was pared by 2 bases and J by 0 bases, with 9 bases of the junction left unmatched. CDR1 is SGHNT, CDR2 YYREEE, per germline (reference sequence). Here the CDR3 reads CASSLPGGTGSSGANVLTF. In DNA form, the CDR3 reads TGTGCCAGCAGCTTACCCGGCGGGACAGGGTCCTCTGGGGCCAACGTCCTGACTTTC.

As to this clonotype: One end of the junction is discordant with germline, which a read error may explain. The chain has TRBV5-1 and TRBJ1-2; TRBD1 matches at 9 bases. Germline assignment: CDR1 SGHRS and CDR2 YFSETQ. This CDR3 spans 14 amino acids. The CDR3 protein is CVSSTPGQGYGYTF. The DNA for the CDR3 is TGCGTCAGCAGCACCCCGGGACAGGGCTATGGCTACACCTTC.

Many counts were recorded for this clonotype. The chain is built from TRBV5-1 and TRBJ1-1; D unresolved. The CDR3 length is 13 residues. V lost 4 bases and J lost 1, with 8 bases in between. In germline, CDR1 is SGHRS, CDR2 YFSETQ. DNA of the CDR3: TGCGCCAGCAGCCCCCCAACGAACACTGAAGCTTTCTTT. Its translation is CASSPPTNTEAFF.

The chain has TRBV20-1 and TRBJ1-4; D may be TRBD1 (5 bases). This CDR3 has 14 residues. The V end lost 4 bases, the J end lost 8 bases, and 17 bases lay between the germline ends. Germline-derived CDR1 and CDR2 are DFQATT and SNEGSKA (reference sequence). The CDR3, as DNA: TGCAGTGCTAATACAAACGCCTGGGGGGAAAAACTGTTTTTT. It encodes CSANTNAWGEKLFF.

This clonotype was seen at least ten times. A read error may explain this, as a much larger clone is one base away. The gene calls are TRBV10-3 and TRBJ2-7; D is unresolved. Germline CDR1 is ENHRY and CDR2 is SYGVKD. The CDR3 loop spans 13 amino acids. Trimming removed 5 bases at V and 3 bases at J, with 11 bases between. CDR3 nucleotides: TGTGCCATCAGTCCCTCTACCTGCTACGAGCAGTACTTC. Encoded protein: CAISPSTCYEQYF.

Ten or more counts support this clonotype. The chain recombines TRBV6-2 or TRBV6-3 with TRBJ2-5, with 15 bases matching TRBD2. V lost 0 bases, J lost 0 bases, and 8 bases stayed unmatched. The germline V gene has CDR1 MNHEY and CDR2 SVGEGT. The CDR3 sequence is 20 residues long. CDR3 residues: CASSYSPGTSGGPYQETQYF. The CDR3 bases are TGTGCCAGCAGTTACTCTCCAGGGACTAGCGGGGGGCCGTACCAAGAGACCCAGTACTTC.

CDR3 sequence reads: CASSLFGPPYEQYF. CDR3 bases: TGTGCCAGCAGCCTATTCGGGCCACCCTACGAGCAGTACTTC. This sequence joins TRBV27 and TRBJ2-7; D not certain. The ends were cut back, 6 bases at V and 2 bases at J, with 14 bases in the middle. In germline, CDR1 is MNHEY, CDR2 SMNVEV (reference sequence). This CDR3 region has 14 residues.

The table lists this clonotype with many counts. In DNA form, the CDR3 reads TGCGCCAGCAGCTTGGCCCTTGGGAGTACCTACGAGCAGTACTTC. It codes for CASSLALGSTYEQYF. The chain combines TRBV5-1 with TRBJ2-7; D is possibly TRBD2 (5 bases). V dropped 0 bases and J dropped 2 bases, with 12 bases sitting between them. The germline V gene encodes CDR1 SGHRS and CDR2 YFSETQ. The CDR3 totals 15 residues.

This clonotype was counted many times. The rearrangement joins TRBV7-3 to TRBJ2-3; D gene unclear. CDR3 size: 13 residues. The V and J ends lost 7 bases and 1 base respectively, with 9 bases between them. The germline V gene has CDR1 SGHTA and CDR2 FQGTGA. The CDR3 nucleotides read TGTGCCAGCAACCAACCGGGCACAGATACGCAGTATTTT. Its translation is CASNQPGTDTQYF.

This clonotype was counted only a few times. J is TRBJ1-6 and V is TRBV9; the D is unclear. The CDR3 contains 13 residues. V lost 0 bases and J 7 bases, leaving 5 bases between the germline ends. CDR1 is SGDLS and CDR2 is YYNGEE in the germline V gene. CDR3 amino acids: CASSVGENSPLHF. As DNA, the CDR3 is TGTGCCAGCAGCGTAGGGGAAAATTCACCCCTCCACTTT.

This clonotype was counted only a few times. The chain joins TRBV3-1 to TRBJ1-5; D possibly corresponds to TRBD1 (5 bases). The CDR3 loop spans 16 amino acids. Trimming removed 6 bases from V and 3 bases from J, with 18 bases in between. Germline-derived CDR1 and CDR2 are LGHDT and YNNKEL (reference sequence). CDR3 sequence (DNA): TGTGCCAGCAGTCCCGGGGCAATGGGGGACAATCAGCCCCAGCATTTT. Its translation: CASSPGAMGDNQPQHF.